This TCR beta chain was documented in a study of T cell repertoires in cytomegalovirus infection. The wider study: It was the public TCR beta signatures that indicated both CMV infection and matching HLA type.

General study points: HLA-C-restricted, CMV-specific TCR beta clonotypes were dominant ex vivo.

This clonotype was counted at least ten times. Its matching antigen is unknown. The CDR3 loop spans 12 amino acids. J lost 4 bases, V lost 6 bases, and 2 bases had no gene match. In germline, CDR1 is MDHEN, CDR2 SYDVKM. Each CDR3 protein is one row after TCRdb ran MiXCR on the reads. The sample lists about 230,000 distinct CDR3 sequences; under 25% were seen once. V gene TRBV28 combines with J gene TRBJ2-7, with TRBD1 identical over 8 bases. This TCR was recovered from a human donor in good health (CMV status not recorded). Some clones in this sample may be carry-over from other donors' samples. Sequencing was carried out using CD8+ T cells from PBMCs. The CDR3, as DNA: TGTGCCAGCAGAGGACAGGGTTACGAGCAGTACTTC. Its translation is CASRGQGYEQYF.